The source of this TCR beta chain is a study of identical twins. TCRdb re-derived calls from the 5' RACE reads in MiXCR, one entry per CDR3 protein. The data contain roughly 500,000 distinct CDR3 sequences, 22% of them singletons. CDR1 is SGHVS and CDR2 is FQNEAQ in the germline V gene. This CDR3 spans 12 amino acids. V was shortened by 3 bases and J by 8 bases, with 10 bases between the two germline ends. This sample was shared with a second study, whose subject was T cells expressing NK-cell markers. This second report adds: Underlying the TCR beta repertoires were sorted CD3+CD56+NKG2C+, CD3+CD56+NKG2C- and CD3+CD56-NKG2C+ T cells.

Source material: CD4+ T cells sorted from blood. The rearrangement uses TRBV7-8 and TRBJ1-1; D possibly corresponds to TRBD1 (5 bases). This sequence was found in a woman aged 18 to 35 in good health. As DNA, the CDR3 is TGTGCCAGCAGCTTGCCCGGGGGAGAAGCTTTCTTT. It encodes CASSLPGGEAFF.